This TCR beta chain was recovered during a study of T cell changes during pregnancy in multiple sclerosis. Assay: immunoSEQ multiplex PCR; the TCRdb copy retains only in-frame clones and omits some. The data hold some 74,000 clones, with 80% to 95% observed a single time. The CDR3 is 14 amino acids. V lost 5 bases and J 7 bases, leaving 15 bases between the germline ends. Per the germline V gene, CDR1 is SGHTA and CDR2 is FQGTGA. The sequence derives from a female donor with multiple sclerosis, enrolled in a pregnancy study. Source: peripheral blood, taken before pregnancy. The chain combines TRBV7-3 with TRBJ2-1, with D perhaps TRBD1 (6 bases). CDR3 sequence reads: CASSPSPRGNEQFF. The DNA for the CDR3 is TGTGCCAGCAGCCCATCCCCGAGGGGGAATGAGCAGTTCTTC.